This T cell receptor beta chain comes out of a study of molecular identifiers for immune sequencing clone quantification. Study summary: In replicates, RNA from about 20,000 or 100,000 naive CD8 cells was split five ways, four sequenced. Study conclusions and caveats: Spiked Jurkat TCR RNA equivalent to one cell reportedly surfaced among roughly 910,000 naive cells. It was shown that clones above 20 RNA copies held over 98% of effector molecules, but under 1% in naive cells.

To note about this clonotype: Antigen unknown.

Bulk TCR libraries used previously described methods and listed TCR primers. TCRdb re-analysed the PCR reads in MiXCR, keeping a single row per CDR3 protein. The sample has about 40,000 distinct CDR3 sequences, nearly 25% seen once. Deletions cut 5 bases from V and 2 bases from J, with 16 bases between. The CDR3 has 16 residues. Germline lookup yields CDR1 SEHNR and CDR2 FQNEAQ (reference sequence). This clonotype originated in a human donor in good health. Some libraries in this study had Jurkat cell RNA spiked in. The chain couples TRBV7-9 to TRBJ2-4, with D possibly matching TRBD2 (5 bases). What was sequenced was naive CD8+ T cells from blood, with Jurkat cell RNA spiked in. Documented subset: FACS-sorted CD8+CD4-CCR7+CD45RA+ naive T cells. Written as DNA, the CDR3 is TGTGCCAGCAGCAACGTTCGGGGTTCATCCAAAAACATTCAGTACTTC. It translates to CASSNVRGSSKNIQYF.